Each of the 23 T cell receptor beta chains below was sequenced from the same sample in a study of blood T cell repertoires in COVID-19. Sequenced by immunoSEQ multiplex PCR; TCRdb stores in-frame clones only, minus some. The sample lists under 250,000 clones; more than 65% were seen once. Source material: peripheral blood. The source is a woman in her sixties with acute or convalescent COVID-19.

The DNA of the CDR3 is TGTGCCAGCAGCTTTGGGCTAGCGGGTGGTCGAGAGACCCAGTACTTC. Translation: CASSFGLAGGRETQYF. This chain uses TRBV7-2 with TRBJ2-5; 8 nucleotides match TRBD2. The trim removed 3 bases at V and 4 bases at J, leaving 10 bases unmatched. CDR1 is SGHTA and CDR2 is FQGNSA in the germline V gene. CDR3 size: 16 residues.

CDR3 residues: CASSPFLRTEAFF. In DNA, the CDR3 is TGTGCCAGCAGTCCGTTCCTGAGGACTGAAGCTTTCTTT. This chain links TRBV12-3 or TRBV12-4 with TRBJ1-1; D is unresolved. CDR3 length equals 13 residues. Trimming removed 5 bases at V and 5 bases at J, with 12 bases between.

The chain is built from TRBV5-1 and TRBJ1-6; 7 bases agree with TRBD1. The V and J ends lost 6 bases and 2 bases, in that order; junction bases with no gene match: 5. There are 15 residues in the CDR3. CDR1 is SGHRS and CDR2 is YFSETQ in the germline V gene. The CDR3 DNA reads TGCGCCAGCACGACAGGGATCACCTATAATTCACCCCTCCACTTT. It is translated as CASTTGITYNSPLHF.

This clone has just one count. The chain uses TRBV11-2 and TRBJ1-2, with 11 positions matching TRBD1. The CDR3 length is 15 residues. Unmatched junction bases numbered 6, after V lost 4 bases and J lost 5 bases. Germline values: CDR1 SGHAT, CDR2 FQNNGV. The DNA for the CDR3 is TGTGCCAGCAGCTCGTCTGGACAGGGGGCGTATGGCTACACCTTC. This translates into CASSSSGQGAYGYTF.

The rearrangement joins TRBV7-2 to TRBJ1-1; D remains ambiguous. The germline CDR1 and CDR2 sequences are SGHTA and FQGNSA. V was pared by 1 base and J by 1 base, with 7 bases between. The CDR3 length is 14 residues. The CDR3: CASSLGFRNTEAFF. In DNA form, the CDR3 reads TGTGCCAGCAGCTTAGGGTTCAGGAACACTGAAGCTTTCTTT.

The chain recombines TRBV3-1 (or the pseudogene TRBV3-2) with TRBJ2-7; 7 nucleotides line up with TRBD1. The J segment lost 12 bases and the V segment lost 2 bases, leaving 4 bases of the junction unmatched. CDR1 is LGHDT and CDR2 is YNNKEL in the germline V gene (reference sequence). This CDR3 region has 11 residues. The CDR3 loop reads CASSQQGERYF. CDR3 coding DNA: TGTGCCAGCAGCCAACAGGGGGAACGGTACTTC.

The J gene is TRBJ1-1, the V gene TRBV7-2; D is uncertain. The germline V gene has CDR1 SGHTA and CDR2 FQGNSA. Trimming removed 0 bases at V and 5 bases at J, with 7 bases between. CDR3 size: 13 residues. The chain's CDR3 is CASSLAAGTEAFF. The CDR3 nucleotides read TGTGCCAGCAGCTTAGCGGCGGGGACTGAAGCTTTCTTT. Full variable domain (remainder filled in from reference TRBV7-2 and TRBJ1-1): GAGVSQSPSNKVTEKGKDVELRCDPISGHTALYWYRQSLGQGLEFLIYFQGNSAPDKSGLPSDRFSAERTGGSVSTLTIQRTQQEDSAVYLCASSLAAGTEAFFGQGTRLTVV.

V gene TRBV9 combines with J gene TRBJ1-1; TRBD1 matches at 8 bases. The germline V gene encodes CDR1 SGDLS and CDR2 YYNGEE. The CDR3 sequence is 15 residues long. Trimming at V came to 4 bases and at J to 1 base, leaving 6 bases not matched to a gene. For the CDR3, the DNA is TGTGCCAGCAGCCATCTCGACAGGGGGAACACTGAAGCTTTCTTT. This sequence encodes CASSHLDRGNTEAFF. Full variable domain (rest looked up from reference TRBV9 and TRBJ1-1): DSGVTQTPKHLITATGQRVTLRCSPRSGDLSVYWYQQSLDQGLQFLIQYYNGEERAKGNILERFSAQQFPDLHSELNLSSLELGDSALYFCASSHLDRGNTEAFFGQGTRLTVV.

The chain carries TRBV19 and TRBJ1-2, with 9 bases identical to TRBD1. CDR3 length: 15 amino acids. V gave up 5 bases and J gave up 3 bases; unmatched junction bases: 7. Germline loops: CDR1 LNHDA, CDR2 SQIVND (reference sequence). CDR3 in amino acids: CASSGNRGQDYGYTF. The CDR3 DNA reads TGTGCCAGTAGTGGTAACAGGGGGCAAGACTATGGCTACACCTTC.

The CDR3 nucleotides are TGTGCCAGCAGTGCGTCAGGTAACACTGAAGCTTTCTTT. It is translated as CASSASGNTEAFF. The V gene is TRBV6-2 or TRBV6-3, the J gene TRBJ1-1; no reliable D call. Trimming removed 5 bases at V and 2 bases at J, with 9 bases between. From germline, CDR1 is MNHEY and CDR2 SVGEGT. The CDR3 has 13 amino acids.

The gene calls are TRBV7-3 and TRBJ2-7; D is possibly TRBD2 (6 bases). The CDR3 has 13 residues. V was trimmed by 2 bases and J by 5 bases, leaving 10 bases between them. Per the germline V gene, CDR1 is SGHTA and CDR2 is FQGTGA. CDR3 loop: CASSLLGGHEQYF. The CDR3 DNA is TGTGCCAGCAGCTTACTCGGGGGACACGAGCAGTACTTC.

The chain carries TRBV5-1 and TRBJ2-7; TRBD1 agrees at 7 bases. V lost 0 bases and J lost 3; bases outside the gene matches: 6. Germline CDR1 is SGHRS and CDR2 is YFSETQ. The CDR3 covers 15 residues. The CDR3 nucleotides are TGCGCCAGCAGCTTGGGTAGCCGGGACAGCTACGAGCAGTACTTC. Its translation: CASSLGSRDSYEQYF.

The chain couples TRBV15 to TRBJ1-1, with D possibly TRBD1 on 5 matching bases. Germline CDR1 and CDR2: LNHNV and YYDKDF (reference sequence). The CDR3 loop spans 13 amino acids. Trimming shortened V by 2 bases and J by 1 base, and 5 bases separated the two germline ends. DNA of the CDR3: TGTGCCACCAGCAGAAGGGGGAACACTGAAGCTTTCTTT. It specifies CATSRRGNTEAFF.

The chain recombines TRBV5-5 with TRBJ1-2, with D possibly matching TRBD1 (6 bases). The germline V and J ends were trimmed by 4 bases and 2 bases, with 9 bases remaining between them. CDR1 is SGHKS, CDR2 YYEKEE, per germline (reference sequence). CDR3 length equals 13 residues. CDR3 sequence reads: CASSHGQNYGYTF. The CDR3 DNA reads as TGTGCCAGCAGCCATGGACAGAACTATGGCTACACCTTC.

The V call is TRBV18, the J call TRBJ1-2, with TRBD1 matching 7 bases. Germline CDR1 KGHSH, CDR2 LQKENI. The CDR3 contains 15 residues. With V trimmed by 2 bases and J by 0 bases, 3 bases remained unmatched. The CDR3 protein is CASSPGTDSNYGYTF. DNA of the CDR3: TGTGCCAGCTCACCAGGGACAGACTCTAACTATGGCTACACCTTC.

The chain links TRBV18 to TRBJ1-2, with TRBD1 matching 12 bases. V shed 3 bases, J shed 6 bases, and the junction held 5 bases outside the gene matches. Per the germline V gene, CDR1 is KGHSH and CDR2 is LQKENI. This CDR3 has 15 amino acids. The CDR3 here is CASSPTGTGGDGYTF. The DNA of the CDR3 is TGTGCCAGCTCACCCACCGGGACAGGGGGCGATGGCTACACCTTC.

The rearrangement uses TRBV6-5 and TRBJ1-1; D unclear. Trimming took 6 bases from V and 8 from J, leaving 22 bases between them. Germline V gene sequence: CDR1 MNHEY, CDR2 SVGAGI. This CDR3 has 15 residues. CDR3 region: CASSRTARIRLEAFF. The CDR3, as DNA: TGTGCCAGCAGCCGAACGGCGAGGATTCGATTAGAAGCTTTCTTT.

The CDR3 coding sequence is TGTGCCAGCAGCGTGCAATCAGGTTTTGGCTACACCTTC. It codes for CASSVQSGFGYTF. The rearrangement links TRBV9 to TRBJ1-2; D is unclear. This CDR3 has 13 residues. V gave up 2 bases and J gave up 7 bases, with 12 bases separating them. CDR1 SGDLS and CDR2 YYNGEE come from the germline V gene.

The chain combines TRBV7-2 with TRBJ2-1; 9 bases line up with TRBD2. The CDR3 consists of 15 residues. After removal of 2 bases from V and 8 bases from J, the junction contained 7 bases not matched to a gene. The germline V gene has CDR1 SGHTA and CDR2 FQGNSA. The CDR3 here is CASSLPSGGSDEQFF. The CDR3 bases are TGTGCCAGCAGCTTACCGAGCGGGGGGAGCGATGAGCAGTTCTTC.

This clone occurred once. V gene TRBV5-1 combines with J gene TRBJ2-3; perhaps TRBD1 as D (7 bases). V was clipped by 3 bases and J by 0 bases, with 14 bases between them. This CDR3 has 16 residues. The V gene's germline CDR1 is SGHRS and CDR2 YFSETQ. CDR3 nucleotides: TGCGCCAGCAGCTCGGGTGCGGGACAGAGCACAGATACGCAGTATTTT. This codes for CASSSGAGQSTDTQYF.

Here the CDR3 DNA reads TGTGCCAGCAGCCAAGATGAGGTCAGCGGAAACTATGGCTACACCTTC. Residues: CASSQDEVSGNYGYTF. The chain employs TRBV3-1 (or the pseudogene TRBV3-2) and TRBJ1-2; D is undetermined. The CDR3 totals 16 residues. The germline V gene has CDR1 LGHDT and CDR2 YNNKEL (reference sequence). V lost 0 bases and J lost 2, with 13 bases in between.

This chain uses TRBV5-1 with TRBJ1-2, with 9 bases matching TRBD1. The CDR3 sequence is 14 residues long. Per the germline V gene, CDR1 is SGHRS and CDR2 is YFSETQ. The ends lost 4 bases at V and 4 bases at J; junction bases unmatched: 5. The CDR3 DNA reads TGCGCCAGCAGCCCACAGGGGGCGTCCTATGGCTACACCTTC. Protein product: CASSPQGASYGYTF.

The CDR3, as DNA: TGTGCCAGCAGCCTCACTAGCGACCCTCGCTACGAGCAGTACTTC. It yields the protein CASSLTSDPRYEQYF. This chain connects TRBV7-2 to TRBJ2-7, with 7 bases aligning to TRBD2. Trimming cost V 5 bases and J 3 bases; bases outside gene matches: 10. CDR1 is SGHTA and CDR2 is FQGNSA in the germline V gene. This CDR3 has 15 amino acids.